A selection of T cell receptor beta chains follows, all from one sample in a study of blood T cell repertoires in COVID-19. The protocol was immunoSEQ multiplex PCR, while the TCRdb copy is restricted to in-frame clones and leaves out a portion. The data show 140,000 or so clones, over 80% seen once. The material sequenced was peripheral blood. The receptor source for this set is a woman aged 50 to 60 with acute or convalescent COVID-19. The CDR3 runs from the conserved cysteine through the conserved F or W. The order of the fields is D gene, V gene, J gene, clone size, CDR3 DNA, CDR3 protein. A D gene is named only where the DNA matches it firmly. Not every row has a clone size; where given, it reads once, few, many or a size class.

d_gene: .; v_gene: TRBV9; j_gene: TRBJ2-7; abundance: .; CDR3nt: TGTGCCAGCAGCGTAGGACCAGCCCAGGGCCTCTCGCCTTCCTACGAGCAGTACTTC; CDR3aa: CASSVGPAQGLSPSYEQYF
d_gene: .; v_gene: TRBV6-5; j_gene: TRBJ1-1; abundance: .; CDR3nt: TGTGCCAGCAGTAGGACAGTCTGGGGCACTGAAGCTTTCTTT; CDR3aa: CASSRTVWGTEAFF
d_gene: .; v_gene: TRBV5-6; j_gene: TRBJ1-1; abundance: .; CDR3nt: TGTGCCAGCAGCTTGGCCGACTTGAACACTGAAGCTTTCTTT; CDR3aa: CASSLADLNTEAFF
d_gene: .; v_gene: TRBV5-1; j_gene: TRBJ1-5; abundance: .; CDR3nt: TGCGCCAGCAGCTTGGGGACGGCGGGGGGCAATCAGCCCCAGCATTTT; CDR3aa: CASSLGTAGGNQPQHF
d_gene: .; v_gene: TRBV11-2; j_gene: TRBJ2-1; abundance: once; CDR3nt: TGTGCCAGCAGCGAGGCTACCTACTCCTTTGACAATGAGCAGTTCTTC; CDR3aa: CASSEATYSFDNEQFF
d_gene: TRBD1; v_gene: TRBV18; j_gene: TRBJ2-1; abundance: .; CDR3nt: TGTGCCAGCTCACCAAGGGGGCCGATACCCAATGAGCAGTTCTTC; CDR3aa: CASSPRGPIPNEQFF
d_gene: TRBD1; v_gene: TRBV9; j_gene: TRBJ2-7; abundance: .; CDR3nt: TGTGCCAGCAGCCGGACAGGGGTGGACGAGCAGTACTTC; CDR3aa: CASSRTGVDEQYF
d_gene: TRBD1; v_gene: TRBV29-1; j_gene: TRBJ1-1; abundance: .; CDR3nt: TGCAGCGGGGACAGGAACACTGAAGCTTTCTTT; CDR3aa: CSGDRNTEAFF
d_gene: .; v_gene: TRBV9; j_gene: TRBJ1-1; abundance: .; CDR3nt: TGTGCCAGCAGCTCCAGGGTTCAGGGCCAAGCTTTCTTT; CDR3aa: CASSSRVQGQAFF
d_gene: .; v_gene: TRBV2; j_gene: TRBJ1-4; abundance: .; CDR3nt: TGTGCCAGCAGTGAGTCCGCTTCAGGAACTAATGAAAAACTGTTTTTT; CDR3aa: CASSESASGTNEKLFF
d_gene: TRBD1; v_gene: TRBV5-1; j_gene: TRBJ1-1; abundance: .; CDR3nt: TGCGCCAGCAGCCGCATGACAGGGGTTGACACTGAAGCTTTCTTT; CDR3aa: CASSRMTGVDTEAFF